This paragraph reports one T cell receptor (beta chain). In the original processing: Scientists estimated how many nucleated cells there were by amplifying reference gene primers. TCRdb's table, derived via immunoSEQ multiplex PCR, lists solely in-frame clones and lacks some. V and J calls and clone size are given by that table; D and trimming were obtained from the DNA. The sample lists about 250,000 clones, about 87% occurring once. Seattle cases were enrolled at active infection and followed longitudinally. The V gene's germline CDR1 is PRHDT and CDR2 FYEKMQ (reference sequence). J was trimmed by 8 bases and V by 5 bases; bases with no gene match: 3. CDR3 length equals 13 residues. The sample comes from a study of blood T cell repertoires in COVID-19. Study overall: COVID-19 samples, acute and convalescent, were from the United States, Italy and Spain. PBMCs, B-cell-depleted T cells, or T cells were the source of the cDNA or gDNA that made up the material.

The rearrangement uses TRBV13 and TRBJ2-1; TRBD2 aligns across 10 bases. The clonotype was recovered from a woman in her twenties or thirties with COVID-19, enrolled during active disease. The sample was peripheral blood. The CDR3 DNA reads TGTGCCAGCAGCCCCGGACTAGCGGATGAGCAGTTCTTC. This translates into CASSPGLADEQFF.